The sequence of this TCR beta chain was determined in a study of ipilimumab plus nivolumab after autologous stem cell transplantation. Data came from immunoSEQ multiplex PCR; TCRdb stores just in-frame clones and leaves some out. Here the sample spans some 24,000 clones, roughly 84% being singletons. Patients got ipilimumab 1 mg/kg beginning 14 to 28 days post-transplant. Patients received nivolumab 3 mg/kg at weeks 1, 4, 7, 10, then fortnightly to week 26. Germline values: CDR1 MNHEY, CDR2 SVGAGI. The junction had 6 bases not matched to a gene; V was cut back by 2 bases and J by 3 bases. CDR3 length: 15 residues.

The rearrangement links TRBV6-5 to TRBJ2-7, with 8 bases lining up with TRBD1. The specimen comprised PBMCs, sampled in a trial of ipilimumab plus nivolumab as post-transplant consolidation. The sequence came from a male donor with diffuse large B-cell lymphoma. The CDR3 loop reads CASSYLGQGFYEQYF. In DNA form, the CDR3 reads TGTGCCAGCAGTTACCTCGGACAGGGTTTCTACGAGCAGTACTTC.